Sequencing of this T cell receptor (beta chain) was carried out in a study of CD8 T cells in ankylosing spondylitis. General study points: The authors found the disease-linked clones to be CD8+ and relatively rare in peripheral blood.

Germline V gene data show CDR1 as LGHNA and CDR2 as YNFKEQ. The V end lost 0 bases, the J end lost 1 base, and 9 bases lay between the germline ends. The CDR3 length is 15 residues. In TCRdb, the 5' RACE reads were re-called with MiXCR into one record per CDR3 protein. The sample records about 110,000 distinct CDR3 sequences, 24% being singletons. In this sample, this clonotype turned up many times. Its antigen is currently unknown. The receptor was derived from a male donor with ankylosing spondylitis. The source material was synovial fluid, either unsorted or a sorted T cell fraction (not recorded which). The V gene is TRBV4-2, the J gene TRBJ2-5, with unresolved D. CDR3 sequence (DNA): TGTGCCAGCAGCCAAGAAGATAACAGCCAAGAGACCCAGTACTTC. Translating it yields CASSQEDNSQETQYF.